The 21 T cell receptor beta chains listed next were all sequenced from one sample in a study of response to subunit inactivated influenza vaccine. TCRdb independently ran MiXCR on the RT-PCR reads; one entry per CDR3 protein. The sample has approximately 520,000 distinct CDR3 sequences, approximately 17% seen once. The sample in question was CD4+ T cells sorted from PBMCs, obtained 23 months after vaccination. The receptors shown here come from a man aged 50 to 75 who received an inactivated influenza vaccine.

The chain combines TRBV15 with TRBJ1-5; D call uncertain. CDR1 and CDR2 (germline): LNHNV, YYDKDF (reference sequence). Trimming left V 4 bases short and J 2 bases short, with 12 bases between. The CDR3 has 15 residues. CDR3 coding DNA: TGTGCCACCAGCACAAGGCAAATAGGCAATCAGCCCCAGCATTTT. Encoded protein: CATSTRQIGNQPQHF.

This CDR3 is CASTKSWGLEQYF. CDR3 in DNA: TGTGCCAGCACCAAAAGCTGGGGATTAGAGCAGTACTTC. The genes are TRBV7-2 and TRBJ2-7; the D is unclear. Trimming took off 7 bases at V and 7 bases at J, with 17 bases between the two ends. The CDR3 runs 13 residues. Germline loops: CDR1 SGHTA, CDR2 FQGNSA.

This clonotype was counted a few times. The chain recombines TRBV15 with TRBJ2-3; TRBD2 might be the D (5 bases). CDR3 length equals 17 residues. Germline loops: CDR1 LNHNV, CDR2 YYDKDF (reference sequence). The V end lost 5 bases, the J end lost 2 bases, and 20 bases lay between the germline ends. The CDR3 DNA reads TGTGCCACCAGCTCTTCCCGAGGGCTAGCCCACACAGATACGCAGTATTTT. Encoded protein: CATSSSRGLAHTDTQYF.

This clonotype occurred a few times. The chain employs TRBV24-1 and TRBJ2-7, with D possibly TRBD2 on 6 matching bases. CDR3 size: 14 residues. Trimming pared 6 bases from V and 6 bases from J, leaving 17 bases between. Germline V gene lookup returns CDR1 KGHDR and CDR2 SFDVKD. Here the CDR3 DNA reads TGTGCCACCAGTTCCACTAGCACAATAGGCGAGCAGTACTTC. It specifies CATSSTSTIGEQYF.

This clonotype was observed a handful of times. The J gene is TRBJ1-1, the V gene TRBV11-2, with D unresolved. The germline gives CDR1 SGHAT, CDR2 FQNNGV. The CDR3 has 14 amino acids. The V end was cut by 3 bases, the J end by 5 bases, with 13 bases between. CDR3 region: CASSFSGMRTEAFF. The CDR3, as DNA: TGTGCCAGCAGCTTCTCGGGGATGAGGACTGAAGCTTTCTTT.

This clonotype was counted only a few times. This chain's CDR3 is CASSLATGNGYTF. The CDR3, as DNA: TGTGCCAGCAGCTTGGCCACAGGGAATGGCTACACCTTC. The rearrangement uses TRBV5-6 and TRBJ1-2; weak D call: TRBD1 (6 bases). CDR3 length: 13 residues. In germline, CDR1 is SGHDT, CDR2 YYEEEE. Trimming stripped 0 bases from V and 6 bases from J, with 9 bases between.

The gene calls are TRBV6-2 or TRBV6-3 and TRBJ2-7, with D uncertain. V shed 8 bases and J shed 7 bases, with 12 bases lying between them. This CDR3 region has 11 residues. In germline, CDR1 is MNHEY, CDR2 SVGEGT. CDR3 in amino acids: CASSYVREQYF. The CDR3 coding sequence is TGTGCCAGCTCGTACGTTCGGGAGCAGTACTTC.

The CDR3 sequence is CSASIGGGTAGELFF. As DNA, the CDR3 is TGCAGTGCTAGTATCGGCGGGGGCACCGCCGGGGAGCTGTTTTTT. This chain connects TRBV20-1 to TRBJ2-2, with D maybe TRBD2 (7 bases). V shed 3 bases and J shed 6 bases, with 17 bases lying between them. The germline CDR1 and CDR2 sequences are DFQATT and SNEGSKA (reference sequence). This CDR3 is built from 15 residues.

This clonotype was seen a few times. The V gene is TRBV19, the J gene TRBJ2-1; unclear D gene. CDR1 LNHDA and CDR2 SQIVND come from the germline V gene (reference sequence). CDR3 length equals 14 residues. Trimming took off 2 bases at V and 8 bases at J, with 13 bases between the two ends. The CDR3 spells CASSILLNSHEQFF. In DNA form, the CDR3 reads TGTGCCAGTAGTATACTGTTGAATTCGCATGAGCAGTTCTTC. The variable domain in full, completed from reference TRBV19 and TRBJ2-1, reads DGGITQSPKYLFRKEGQNVTLSCEQNLNHDAMYWYRQDPGQGLRLIYYSQIVNDFQKGDIAEGYSVSREKKESFPLTVTSAQKNPTAFYLCASSILLNSHEQFFGPGTRLTVL.

The V gene is TRBV2, the J gene TRBJ2-1; D uncertain. CDR3 size: 13 residues. Trimming took off 5 bases at V and 6 bases at J, with 11 bases between the two ends. Germline assignment: CDR1 SNHLY and CDR2 FYNNEI. CDR3 in amino acids: CASSRPESNEQFF. CDR3 sequence (DNA): TGTGCCAGCAGTCGACCGGAATCCAATGAGCAGTTCTTC.

This clonotype appeared many times. This chain uses TRBV28 with TRBJ1-2, with D maybe TRBD1 (5 bases). With 4 bases removed from V and 5 bases from J, the gap between germline ends came to 11 bases. The CDR3 covers 13 residues. The germline CDR1 and CDR2 sequences are MDHEN and SYDVKM. The CDR3 here is CASSSRDTYGYTF. The CDR3 DNA follows: TGTGCCAGCAGTTCCAGGGATACTTATGGCTACACCTTC.

This clonotype was counted ten times or more. The chain links TRBV3-1 to TRBJ2-7; 8 bases map to TRBD2. The CDR3 is made up of 14 amino acids. Germline-derived CDR1 and CDR2 are LGHDT and YNNKEL (reference sequence). V dropped 4 bases and J dropped 0; count of bases not matched to a gene: 2. CDR3 nucleotide sequence: TGTGCCAGCAGCCTCAGCGGGAGCTCCTACGAGCAGTACTTC. This translates into CASSLSGSSYEQYF.

This clonotype was recorded at least ten times. The chain uses TRBV10-3 and TRBJ2-1; 7 nucleotides line up with TRBD2. The CDR3 contains 15 residues. The germline CDR1 and CDR2 sequences are ENHRY and SYGVKD. V trimming: 2 bases; J trimming: 3 bases; junction bases outside the gene matches: 4. The CDR3, as DNA: TGTGCCATCAGTGAGCTAAGCGGGGTCTACAATGAGCAGTTCTTC. Its translation is CAISELSGVYNEQFF.

The chain combines TRBV12-3 or TRBV12-4 with TRBJ2-1; 13 nucleotides agree with TRBD2. The CDR3 contains 15 residues. The ends lost 6 bases at V and 5 bases at J; junction bases unmatched: 4. The CDR3 here is CASSSGTSGNNEQFF. Written as DNA, the CDR3 is TGTGCCAGCAGCTCCGGGACTAGCGGGAACAATGAGCAGTTCTTC.

The chain combines TRBV20-1 with TRBJ1-5; 11 bases fit TRBD1. J gave up 0 bases and V 6 bases, and 7 bases lay outside the gene matches. There are 16 residues in the CDR3. Germline CDR1 and CDR2: DFQATT and SNEGSKA (reference sequence). The CDR3 DNA reads as TGCAGTGCCCAGGGACAGGGGGAAGTTAGCAATCAGCCCCAGCATTTT. Translating gives CSAQGQGEVSNQPQHF.

The CDR3 sequence: CASREQGALNTEAFF. CDR3 DNA sequence: TGTGCCAGCAGGGAGCAGGGGGCATTAAACACTGAAGCTTTCTTT. J is TRBJ1-1 and V is TRBV6-4, with TRBD1 matching over 8 bases. Looked up from germline, CDR1 is MRHNA and CDR2 is SNTAGT. CDR3 length: 15 residues. Trimming cost V 6 bases and J 2 bases; bases outside gene matches: 8.

This clonotype was counted between two and nine times. The chain links TRBV3-1 to TRBJ2-3; tentatively, D is TRBD1 or TRBD2 (5 bases each). The V gene lost 5 bases and the J gene lost 2 bases, with 17 bases spanning the gap. The CDR3 length is 16 residues. Germline V lookup: CDR1 LGHDT, CDR2 YNNKEL (reference sequence). CDR3 sequence (DNA): TGTGCCAGCAGCTATTGGTCCCGGGGCACCACAGATACGCAGTATTTT. Translation: CASSYWSRGTTDTQYF.

This clonotype has more than one count but fewer than ten. The chain links TRBV20-1 to TRBJ2-3; 8 bases align to TRBD2. The CDR3 spans 19 residues. V was clipped by 0 bases and J by 5 bases; unmatched bases: 19. Germline V gives CDR1 DFQATT, CDR2 SNEGSKA (reference sequence). The CDR3 spells CSARDWFRTEAGALDTQYF. CDR3 DNA: TGCAGTGCTAGAGATTGGTTCCGGACTGAAGCGGGGGCTTTAGATACGCAGTATTTT.

The table lists this clonotype with a count of one. This chain joins TRBV18 and TRBJ2-5, with D perhaps matching TRBD1 (5 bases). Trimming took off 3 bases at V and 9 bases at J, with 14 bases between the two ends. The CDR3 covers 13 residues. Germline V gene sequence: CDR1 KGHSH, CDR2 LQKENI. The CDR3 spells CASSPLTESSQYF. In DNA, the CDR3 is TGTGCCAGCTCACCGTTGACAGAGTCGTCCCAGTACTTC.

This clonotype has a handful of counts. The J gene is TRBJ2-7, the V gene TRBV15, with 13 nucleotides matching TRBD2. The CDR3 has 14 amino acids. Trimming took 8 bases from V and 1 from J; bases not matched to a gene: 2. Germline lookup yields CDR1 LNHNV and CDR2 YYDKDF (reference sequence). The CDR3 DNA is TGTGCCACCCCGACTAGCGGGAGGTCCTACGAGCAGTACTTC. As protein: CATPTSGRSYEQYF.

This clonotype has only one observation. The V and J genes are TRBV3-1 and TRBJ1-5; D is ambiguous. CDR1 and CDR2 (germline): LGHDT, YNNKEL (reference sequence). Trimming shortened V by 1 base and J by 3 bases, and 10 bases separated the two germline ends. The CDR3 spans 15 residues. The chain's CDR3 is CASSQGNSVNQPQHF. The CDR3 DNA follows: TGTGCCAGCAGCCAAGGGAACAGCGTCAATCAGCCCCAGCATTTT.